The clone carrying this T cell receptor (beta chain) was detected only once. Its target is unknown. This sample stems from a study of PD-1 blockade in classical Hodgkin lymphoma. The germline CDR1 and CDR2 sequences are SEHNR and FQNEAQ (reference sequence). CDR3 length equals 16 residues. The ends lost 0 bases at V and 6 bases at J; junction bases unmatched: 4. Study conclusions and caveats: Those patients who began receiving nivolumab less than 1 year after ASCT had lower diversity, and they were excluded. Relapsed/refractory patients reportedly had the lowest baseline TCR diversity, below newly diagnosed patients, who were below healthy donors.

Every patient relapsed after autologous stem cell transplantation, and brentuximab vedotin exposure varied. TCRdb's table, derived via immunoSEQ multiplex PCR, lists solely in-frame clones and lacks some. Of under 95,000 clones detected, 93% appear once; the ten largest clones hold under 9.5%. The sample in question was peripheral blood mononuclear cells (PBMCs), obtained at baseline. V is TRBV7-9 and J is TRBJ1-4; TRBD1 matches at 10 bases. The sequence came from a human donor with classical Hodgkin lymphoma. CDR3: CASSLATGGLDEKLFF. The CDR3 DNA is TGTGCCAGCAGCTTAGCGACAGGGGGCCTGGATGAAAAACTGTTTTTT. Together with reference TRBV7-9 and TRBJ1-4, the CDR3 gives the full variable domain: DTGVSQNPRHKITKRGQNVTFRCDPISEHNRLYWYRQTLGQGPEFLTYFQNEAQLEKSRLLSDRFSAERPKGSFSTLEIQRTEQGDSAMYLCASSLATGGLDEKLFFGSGTQLSVL.